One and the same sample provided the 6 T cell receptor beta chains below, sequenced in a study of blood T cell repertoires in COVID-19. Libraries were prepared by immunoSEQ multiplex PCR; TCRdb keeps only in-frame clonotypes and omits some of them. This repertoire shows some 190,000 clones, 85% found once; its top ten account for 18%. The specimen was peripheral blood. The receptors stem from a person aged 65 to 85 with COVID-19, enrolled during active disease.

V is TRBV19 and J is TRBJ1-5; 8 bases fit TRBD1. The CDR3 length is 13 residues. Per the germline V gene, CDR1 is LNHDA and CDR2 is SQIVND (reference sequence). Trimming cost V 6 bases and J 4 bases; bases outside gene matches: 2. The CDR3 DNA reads TGTGCCAGTAGAGGGACAGGAAATCAGCCCCAGCATTTT. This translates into CASRGTGNQPQHF.

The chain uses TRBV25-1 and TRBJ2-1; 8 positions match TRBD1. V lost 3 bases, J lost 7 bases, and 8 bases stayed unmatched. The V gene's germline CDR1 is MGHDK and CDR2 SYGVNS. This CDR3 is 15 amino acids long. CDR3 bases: TGTGCCAGCAGTGATGGACAGGGAATTAGGAATGAGCAGTTCTTC. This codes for CASSDGQGIRNEQFF. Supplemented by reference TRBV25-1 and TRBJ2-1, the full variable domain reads EADIYQTPRYLVIGTGKKITLECSQTMGHDKMYWYQQDPGMELHLIHYSYGVNSTEKGDLSSESTVSRIRTEHFPLTLESARPSHTSQYLCASSDGQGIRNEQFFGPGTRLTVL.

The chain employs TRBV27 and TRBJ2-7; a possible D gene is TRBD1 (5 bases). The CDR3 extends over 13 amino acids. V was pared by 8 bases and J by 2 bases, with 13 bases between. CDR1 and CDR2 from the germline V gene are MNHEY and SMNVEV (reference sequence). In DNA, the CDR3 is TGTGCCAGCGGGTTGACAGTAGCCTACGAGCAGTACTTC. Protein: CASGLTVAYEQYF.

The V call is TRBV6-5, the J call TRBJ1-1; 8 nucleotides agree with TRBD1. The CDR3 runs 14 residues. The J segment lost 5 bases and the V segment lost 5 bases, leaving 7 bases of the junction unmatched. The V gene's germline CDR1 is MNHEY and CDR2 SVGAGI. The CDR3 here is CASSPRTGWTEAFF. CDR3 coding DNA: TGTGCCAGCAGTCCCCGGACAGGGTGGACTGAAGCTTTCTTT.

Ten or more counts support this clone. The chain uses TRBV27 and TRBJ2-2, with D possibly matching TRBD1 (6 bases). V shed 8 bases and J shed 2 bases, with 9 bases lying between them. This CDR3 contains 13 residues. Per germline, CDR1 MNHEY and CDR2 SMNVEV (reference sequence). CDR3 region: CASGQPNTGELFF. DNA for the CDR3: TGTGCCAGCGGACAGCCAAACACCGGGGAGCTGTTTTTT.

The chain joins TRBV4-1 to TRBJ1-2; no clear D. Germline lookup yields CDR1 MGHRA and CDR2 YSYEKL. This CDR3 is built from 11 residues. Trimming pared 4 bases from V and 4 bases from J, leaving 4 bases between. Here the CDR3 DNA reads TGCGCCAGCAGCCTCGGCTATGGCTACACCTTC. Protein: CASSLGYGYTF.